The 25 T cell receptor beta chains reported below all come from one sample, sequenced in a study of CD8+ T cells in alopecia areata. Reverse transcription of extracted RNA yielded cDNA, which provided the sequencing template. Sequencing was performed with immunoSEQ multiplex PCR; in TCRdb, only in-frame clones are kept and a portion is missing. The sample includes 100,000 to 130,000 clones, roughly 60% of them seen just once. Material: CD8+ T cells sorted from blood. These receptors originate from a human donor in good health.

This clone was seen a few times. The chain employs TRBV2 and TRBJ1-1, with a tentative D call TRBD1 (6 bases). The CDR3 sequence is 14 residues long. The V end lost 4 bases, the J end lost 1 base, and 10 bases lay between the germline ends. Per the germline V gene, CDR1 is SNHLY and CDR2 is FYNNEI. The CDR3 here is CASSAWGPNTEAFF. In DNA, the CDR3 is TGTGCCAGCAGTGCATGGGGGCCGAACACTGAAGCTTTCTTT.

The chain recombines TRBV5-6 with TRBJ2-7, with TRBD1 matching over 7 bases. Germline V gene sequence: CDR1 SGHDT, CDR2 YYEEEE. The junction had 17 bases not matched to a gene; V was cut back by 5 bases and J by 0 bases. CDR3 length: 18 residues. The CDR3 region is CASRGRDRSKAISYEQYF. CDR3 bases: TGTGCCAGCAGAGGCCGGGACAGAAGCAAGGCCATCTCCTACGAGCAGTACTTC. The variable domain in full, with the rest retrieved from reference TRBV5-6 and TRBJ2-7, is DAGVTQSPTHLIKTRGQQVTLRCSPKSGHDTVSWYQQALGQGPQFIFQYYEEEERQRGNFPDRFSGHQFPNYSSELNVNALLLGDSALYLCASRGRDRSKAISYEQYFGPGTRLTVT.

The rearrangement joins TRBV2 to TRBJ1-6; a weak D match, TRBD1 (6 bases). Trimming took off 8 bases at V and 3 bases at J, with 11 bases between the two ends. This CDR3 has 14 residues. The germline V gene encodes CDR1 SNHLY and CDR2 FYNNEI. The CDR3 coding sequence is TGTGCCAGCTTGGGAGGGGGCTATAATTCACCCCTCCACTTT. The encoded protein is CASLGGGYNSPLHF.

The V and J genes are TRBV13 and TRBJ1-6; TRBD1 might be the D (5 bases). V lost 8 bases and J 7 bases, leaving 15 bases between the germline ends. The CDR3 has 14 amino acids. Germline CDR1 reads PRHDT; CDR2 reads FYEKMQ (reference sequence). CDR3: CASSPQGGNSPLHF. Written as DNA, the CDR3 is TGTGCCAGCTCCCCCCAGGGAGGAAATTCACCCCTCCACTTT.

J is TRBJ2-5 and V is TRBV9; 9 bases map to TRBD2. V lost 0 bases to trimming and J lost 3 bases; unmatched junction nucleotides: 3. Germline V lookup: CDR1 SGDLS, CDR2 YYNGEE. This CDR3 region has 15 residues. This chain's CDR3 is CASSVGASGEETQYF. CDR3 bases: TGTGCCAGCAGCGTAGGGGCTAGCGGGGAAGAGACCCAGTACTTC.

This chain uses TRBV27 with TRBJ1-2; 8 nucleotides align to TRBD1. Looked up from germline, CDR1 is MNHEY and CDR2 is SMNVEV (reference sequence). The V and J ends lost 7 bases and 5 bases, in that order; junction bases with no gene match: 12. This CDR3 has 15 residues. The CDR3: CASMVPIDRGYGYTF. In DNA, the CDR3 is TGTGCCAGCATGGTACCCATCGACAGGGGATATGGCTACACCTTC.

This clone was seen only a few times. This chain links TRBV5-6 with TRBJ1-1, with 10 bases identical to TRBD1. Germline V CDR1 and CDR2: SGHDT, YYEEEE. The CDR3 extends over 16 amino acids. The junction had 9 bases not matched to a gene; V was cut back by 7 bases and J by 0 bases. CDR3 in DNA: TGTGCCAGCGGTGGGACAGGGGCTTCTATGAACACTGAAGCTTTCTTT. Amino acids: CASGGTGASMNTEAFF.

CDR3 amino acids: CASRLVLESYEQYF. The DNA for the CDR3 is TGTGCCAGCAGGCTGGTTCTGGAGTCCTACGAGCAGTACTTC. The chain employs TRBV6-1 and TRBJ2-7, with D hard to call. This CDR3 contains 14 residues. Germline V gene sequence: CDR1 MNHNS, CDR2 SASEGT. The V end was cut by 6 bases, the J end by 1 base, with 13 bases between.

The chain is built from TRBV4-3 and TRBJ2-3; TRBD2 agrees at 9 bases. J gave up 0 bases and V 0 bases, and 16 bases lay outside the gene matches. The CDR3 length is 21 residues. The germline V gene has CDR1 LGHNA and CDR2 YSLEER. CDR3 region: CASSQDWLAGYKPTSTDTQYF. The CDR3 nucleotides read TGCGCCAGCAGCCAAGATTGGCTAGCGGGGTATAAACCTACTAGCACAGATACGCAGTATTTT.

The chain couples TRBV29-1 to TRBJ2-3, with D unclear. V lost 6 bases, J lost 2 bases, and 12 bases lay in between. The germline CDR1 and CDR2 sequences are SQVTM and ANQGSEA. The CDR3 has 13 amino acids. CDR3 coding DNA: TGCAGCGTCCCGCCTACCTCCACAGATACGCAGTATTTT. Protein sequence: CSVPPTSTDTQYF.

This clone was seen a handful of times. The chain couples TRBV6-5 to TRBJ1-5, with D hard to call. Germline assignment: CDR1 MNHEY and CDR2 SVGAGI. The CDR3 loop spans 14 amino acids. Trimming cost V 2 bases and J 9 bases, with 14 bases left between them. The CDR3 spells CASSYTGIVGPQHF. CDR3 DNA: TGTGCCAGCAGTTACACCGGCATCGTCGGGCCCCAGCATTTT.

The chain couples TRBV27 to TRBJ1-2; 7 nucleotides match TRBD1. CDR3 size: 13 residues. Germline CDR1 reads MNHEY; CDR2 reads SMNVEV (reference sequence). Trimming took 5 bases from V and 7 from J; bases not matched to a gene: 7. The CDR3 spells CASSLMTGFGYTF. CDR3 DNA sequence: TGTGCCAGCAGTCTCATGACAGGGTTTGGCTACACCTTC.

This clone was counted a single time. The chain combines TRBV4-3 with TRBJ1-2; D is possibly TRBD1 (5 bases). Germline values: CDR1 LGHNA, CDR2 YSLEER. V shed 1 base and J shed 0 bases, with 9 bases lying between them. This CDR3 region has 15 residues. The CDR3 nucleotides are TGCGCCAGCAGCCAAGGGACATCGTCTAACTATGGCTACACCTTC. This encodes CASSQGTSSNYGYTF.

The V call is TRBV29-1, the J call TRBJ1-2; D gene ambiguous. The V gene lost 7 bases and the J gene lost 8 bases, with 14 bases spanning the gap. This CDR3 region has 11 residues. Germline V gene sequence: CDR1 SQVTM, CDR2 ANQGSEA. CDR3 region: CSARTGWGYTF. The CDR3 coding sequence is TGCAGCGCCCGGACGGGTTGGGGCTACACCTTC.

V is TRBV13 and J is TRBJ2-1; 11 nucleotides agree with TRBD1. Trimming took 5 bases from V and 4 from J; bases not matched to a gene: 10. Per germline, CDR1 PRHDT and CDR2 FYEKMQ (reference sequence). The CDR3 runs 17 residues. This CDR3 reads CASSHHGDRGKYNEQFF. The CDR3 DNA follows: TGTGCCAGCAGCCACCACGGGGACAGGGGGAAGTACAATGAGCAGTTCTTC.

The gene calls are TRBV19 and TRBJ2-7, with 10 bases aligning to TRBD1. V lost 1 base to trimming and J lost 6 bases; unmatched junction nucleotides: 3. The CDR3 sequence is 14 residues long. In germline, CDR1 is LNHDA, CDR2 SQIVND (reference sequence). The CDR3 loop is CASSIGGTGVEQYF. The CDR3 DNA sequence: TGTGCCAGTAGTATAGGGGGGACAGGGGTCGAGCAGTACTTC.

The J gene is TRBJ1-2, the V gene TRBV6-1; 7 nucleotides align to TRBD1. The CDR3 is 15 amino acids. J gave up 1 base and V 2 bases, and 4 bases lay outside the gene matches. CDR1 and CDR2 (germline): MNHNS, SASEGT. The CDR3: CASSEYRGGNYGYTF. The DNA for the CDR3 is TGTGCCAGCAGTGAATACAGGGGTGGTAACTATGGCTACACCTTC.

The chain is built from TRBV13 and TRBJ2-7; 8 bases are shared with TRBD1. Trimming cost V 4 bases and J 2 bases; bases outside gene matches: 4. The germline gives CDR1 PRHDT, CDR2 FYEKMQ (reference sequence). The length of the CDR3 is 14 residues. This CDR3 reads CASSSTGGPYEQYF. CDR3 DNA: TGTGCCAGCAGCTCTACAGGGGGTCCCTACGAGCAGTACTTC.

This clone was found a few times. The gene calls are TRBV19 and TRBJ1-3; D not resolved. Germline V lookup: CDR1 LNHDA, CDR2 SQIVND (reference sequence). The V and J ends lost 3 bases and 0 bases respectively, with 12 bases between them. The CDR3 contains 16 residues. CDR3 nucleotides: TGTGCCAGTAGTATCCCTAGGGCCTTCTCTGGAAACACCATATATTTT. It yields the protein CASSIPRAFSGNTIYF.

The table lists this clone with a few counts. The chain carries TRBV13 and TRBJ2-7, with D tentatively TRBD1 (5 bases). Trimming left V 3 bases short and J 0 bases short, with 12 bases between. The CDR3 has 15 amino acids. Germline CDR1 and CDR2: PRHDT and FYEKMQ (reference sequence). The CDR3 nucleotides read TGTGCCAGCAGCTTCCAGGGATTGGGCTCCTACGAGCAGTACTTC. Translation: CASSFQGLGSYEQYF.

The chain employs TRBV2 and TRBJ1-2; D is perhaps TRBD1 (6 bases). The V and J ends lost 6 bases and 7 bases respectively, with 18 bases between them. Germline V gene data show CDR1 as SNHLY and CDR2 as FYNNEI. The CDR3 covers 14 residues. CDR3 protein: CASRRGGAVGGYTF. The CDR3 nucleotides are TGTGCCAGCAGAAGAGGGGGTGCGGTCGGTGGCTACACCTTC.

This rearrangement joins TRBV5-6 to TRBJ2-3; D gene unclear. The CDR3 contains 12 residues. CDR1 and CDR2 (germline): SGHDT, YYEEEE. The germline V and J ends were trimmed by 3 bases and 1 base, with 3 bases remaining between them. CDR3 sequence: CASSYGTDTQYF. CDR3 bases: TGTGCCAGCAGCTATGGCACAGATACGCAGTATTTT.

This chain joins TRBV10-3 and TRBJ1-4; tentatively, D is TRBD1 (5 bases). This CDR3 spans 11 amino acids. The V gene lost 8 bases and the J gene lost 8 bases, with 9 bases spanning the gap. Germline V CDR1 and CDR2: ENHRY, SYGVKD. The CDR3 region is CAIREGEKLFF. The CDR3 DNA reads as TGTGCCATCCGGGAGGGGGAAAAACTGTTTTTT.

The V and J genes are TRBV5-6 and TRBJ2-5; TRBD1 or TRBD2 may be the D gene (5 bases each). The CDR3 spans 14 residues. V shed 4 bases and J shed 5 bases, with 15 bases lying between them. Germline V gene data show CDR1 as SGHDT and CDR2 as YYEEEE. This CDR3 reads CASSQIGTEETQYF. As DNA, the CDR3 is TGTGCCAGCAGCCAAATCGGGACGGAGGAGACCCAGTACTTC.

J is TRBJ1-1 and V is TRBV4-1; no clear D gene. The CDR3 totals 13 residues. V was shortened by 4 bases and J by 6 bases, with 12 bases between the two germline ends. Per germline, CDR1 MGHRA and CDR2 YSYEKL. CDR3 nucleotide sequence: TGCGCCAGCAGCCCCAATTGGCAAGCTGAAGCTTTCTTT. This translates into CASSPNWQAEAFF.